The 30 T cell receptor beta chains listed next were all sequenced from one sample in a study of shared clonotypes between healthy human individuals. Assay used: immunoSEQ multiplex PCR; TCRdb lists only in-frame clones, some missing. The sample records around 500,000 clones, approximately 80% being singletons. Sequenced: PBMCs. The receptors originated from a woman between 40 and 55 years old in good health. Some clones in this sample may be carry-over from other donors' samples.

The chain couples TRBV30 to TRBJ2-3, with D possibly TRBD1 on 5 matching bases. There are 15 residues in the CDR3. Germline V gene lookup returns CDR1 GTSNPN and CDR2 SVGIG (reference sequence). V lost 1 base to trimming and J lost 0 bases, with 11 bases between them. The DNA of the CDR3 is TGTGCCTGGAGTGCTAAAAGGGGTAGCACAGATACGCAGTATTTT. This gives the protein CAWSAKRGSTDTQYF. Full variable domain (rest looked up from reference TRBV30 and TRBJ2-3): SQTIHQWPATLVQPVGSPLSLECTVEGTSNPNLYWYRQAAGRGLQLLFYSVGIGQISSEVPQNLSASRPQDRQFILSSKKLLLSDSGFYLCAWSAKRGSTDTQYFGPGTRLTVL.

The chain recombines TRBV25-1 with TRBJ2-3; D gene unclear. Trimming left V 2 bases short and J 2 bases short, with 20 bases between. Germline CDR1 is MGHDK and CDR2 is SYGVNS. The CDR3 consists of 18 residues. The CDR3: CASSENSGTPGATDTQYF. The CDR3 region has the DNA TGTGCCAGCAGTGAAAATAGTGGAACTCCAGGTGCCACAGATACGCAGTATTTT.

This chain joins TRBV15 and TRBJ2-5, with D possibly called TRBD1 or TRBD2 (5 bases each). This CDR3 is 15 amino acids long. V lost 0 bases and J lost 5, with 13 bases in between. The germline V gene has CDR1 LNHNV and CDR2 YYDKDF (reference sequence). The CDR3 bases are TGTGCCACCAGCAGAGATCAGGGACCGGAGGAGACCCAGTACTTC. Translation gives CATSRDQGPEETQYF. Full variable domain (missing parts from reference TRBV15 and TRBJ2-5): DAMVIQNPRYQVTQFGKPVTLSCSQTLNHNVMYWYQQKSSQAPKLLFHYYDKDFNNEADTPDNFQSRRPNTSFCFLDIRSPGLGDTAMYLCATSRDQGPEETQYFGPGTRLLVL.

V is TRBV28 and J is TRBJ2-7, with a possible D match to TRBD2 (5 bases). V lost 4 bases and J 9 bases, leaving 22 bases between the germline ends. CDR3 length: 15 amino acids. CDR1 is MDHEN, CDR2 SYDVKM, per germline. Here the CDR3 DNA reads TGTGCCAGCAGTTCCTCCTCACTAGTGTACGAGCCGCAGTACTTC. Its translation is CASSSSSLVYEPQYF.

The rearrangement joins TRBV2 to TRBJ2-5; D remains unclear. Deletions cut 5 bases from V and 2 bases from J, with 15 bases between. Germline loops: CDR1 SNHLY, CDR2 FYNNEI. The CDR3 spans 15 residues. For the CDR3, the DNA is TGTGCCAGCAGTACCCGACAACGCACGCAAGAGACCCAGTACTTC. It is translated as CASSTRQRTQETQYF.

This clone was picked up a small number of times. The chain couples TRBV11-2 to TRBJ1-4, with TRBD1 matching 10 bases. The V gene end was trimmed by 5 bases and the J gene end by 7 bases; junction bases not matched to a gene: 7. Germline CDR1 is SGHAT and CDR2 is FQNNGV. The CDR3 is 15 amino acids. The DNA for the CDR3 is TGTGCCAGCAGCCTTCATGGGACAGGGGTTGAAAAACTGTTTTTT. Translating gives CASSLHGTGVEKLFF.

V and J are TRBV6-1 and TRBJ1-2; D not certain. The CDR3 is made up of 14 amino acids. Trimming took 7 bases from V and 1 from J, leaving 13 bases between them. CDR1 is MNHNS, CDR2 SASEGT, per germline. The CDR3 spells CASTPRVNNYGYTF. The CDR3, as DNA: TGTGCCAGCACCCCAAGGGTGAATAACTATGGCTACACCTTC.

V is TRBV5-1 and J is TRBJ2-5, with 7 bases aligning to TRBD1. The CDR3 totals 13 residues. The junction had 3 bases not matched to a gene; V was cut back by 6 bases and J by 1 base. Germline CDR1 is SGHRS and CDR2 is YFSETQ. The CDR3 nucleotides read TGCGCCAGCACCGGGGACAGCCAAGAGACCCAGTACTTC. It specifies CASTGDSQETQYF. The whole variable domain, remainder taken from reference TRBV5-1 and TRBJ2-5, is KAGVTQTPRYLIKTRGQQVTLSCSPISGHRSVSWYQQTPGQGLQFLFEYFSETQRNKGNFPGRFSGRQFSNSRSEMNVSTLELGDSALYLCASTGDSQETQYFGPGTRLLVL.

The rearrangement uses TRBV7-9 and TRBJ2-5; 8 bases agree with TRBD1. J lost 4 bases, V lost 5 bases, and 12 bases had no gene match. The V gene's germline CDR1 is SEHNR and CDR2 FQNEAQ (reference sequence). The length of the CDR3 is 16 residues. The CDR3 is CASSRYRGEPGETQYF. CDR3 in DNA: TGTGCCAGCAGCCGGTACAGGGGGGAACCTGGAGAGACCCAGTACTTC. The variable domain in full, with the rest retrieved from reference TRBV7-9 and TRBJ2-5, is DTGVSQNPRHKITKRGQNVTFRCDPISEHNRLYWYRQTLGQGPEFLTYFQNEAQLEKSRLLSDRFSAERPKGSFSTLEIQRTEQGDSAMYLCASSRYRGEPGETQYFGPGTRLLVL.

V usage is TRBV9 and J usage is TRBJ2-7; 11 positions match TRBD2. The germline V gene has CDR1 SGDLS and CDR2 YYNGEE. This CDR3 is built from 14 residues. V gave up 5 bases and J gave up 2 bases; unmatched junction bases: 3. The CDR3 is CASSLAGGPYEQYF. The DNA of the CDR3 is TGTGCCAGCAGTTTAGCGGGAGGGCCCTACGAGCAGTACTTC.

J is TRBJ2-3 and V is TRBV19; the match to TRBD1 covers 8 bases. The CDR3 has 16 residues. V gave up 4 bases and J gave up 4 bases; unmatched junction bases: 10. The germline gives CDR1 LNHDA, CDR2 SQIVND (reference sequence). DNA for the CDR3: TGTGCCAGTAGTACAGGACAGGGAAATTCGCCAGATACGCAGTATTTT. It codes for CASSTGQGNSPDTQYF.

In its sample, this clone was seen a few times. The genes are TRBV28 and TRBJ2-1; TRBD1 is a possible D gene (6 bases). Trimming removed 5 bases from V and 9 bases from J, with 20 bases in between. Germline V gene sequence: CDR1 MDHEN, CDR2 SYDVKM. CDR3 size: 15 residues. The CDR3 sequence is CASSQGHRTAGEQFF. CDR3 sequence (DNA): TGTGCCAGCAGTCAGGGACACCGGACGGCTGGTGAGCAGTTCTTC.

The chain employs TRBV2 and TRBJ2-4, with D unresolved. The CDR3 is made up of 13 amino acids. Trimming took off 7 bases at V and 7 bases at J, with 14 bases between the two ends. The germline gives CDR1 SNHLY, CDR2 FYNNEI. The CDR3 is CASNAAGLNIQYF. CDR3 in DNA: TGTGCCAGCAACGCTGCTGGGTTGAACATTCAGTACTTC.

The chain is built from TRBV28 and TRBJ1-5, with a possible D match to TRBD1 (6 bases). This CDR3 spans 13 amino acids. The germline CDR1 and CDR2 sequences are MDHEN and SYDVKM. V was trimmed by 5 bases and J by 6 bases, leaving 11 bases between them. The DNA for the CDR3 is TGTGCCAGCAGTACAGGGTCGGGTCAGCCCCAGCATTTT. It encodes CASSTGSGQPQHF.

A few counts support this clone. A much larger clone lies a single base off, so this may be a read error. V usage is TRBV5-5 and J usage is TRBJ2-5; D unclear. CDR1 is SGHKS and CDR2 is YYEKEE in the germline V gene (reference sequence). The CDR3 has 14 amino acids. V was trimmed by 1 base and J by 0 bases, leaving 7 bases between them. CDR3: CASSLRRDQETQYF. The CDR3 nucleotides are TGTGCCAGCAGCTTGAGACGGGACCAAGAGACCCAGTACTTC.

The CDR3 region has the DNA TGTGCCACCCGACGGGGGGGCGGGACGGATGAGCAGTTCTTC. Residues: CATRRGGGTDEQFF. The chain employs TRBV6-1 and TRBJ2-1; 8 nucleotides agree with TRBD2. The ends lost 10 bases at V and 8 bases at J; junction bases unmatched: 13. Germline V gives CDR1 MNHNS, CDR2 SASEGT. The CDR3 extends over 14 amino acids.

The chain recombines TRBV5-4 with TRBJ2-1, with 7 bases that match TRBD1. CDR3 length equals 15 residues. Germline V gene data show CDR1 as SGHNT and CDR2 as YYREEE (reference sequence). J was trimmed by 5 bases and V by 4 bases; bases with no gene match: 9. The CDR3 DNA follows: TGTGCCAGCAGCCATCCGGGACAGTCCGACAATGAGCAGTTCTTC. Translated: CASSHPGQSDNEQFF.

V and J are TRBV5-1 and TRBJ2-5; 9 bases align to TRBD2. CDR1 and CDR2 from the germline V gene are SGHRS and YFSETQ. With V trimmed by 4 bases and J by 1 base, 5 bases remained unmatched. This CDR3 has 15 amino acids. CDR3 protein: CASSPGGRAQETQYF. For the CDR3, the DNA is TGCGCCAGCAGCCCCGGCGGGAGGGCCCAAGAGACCCAGTACTTC.

The chain uses TRBV28 and TRBJ2-7; 8 nucleotides match TRBD2. Germline CDR1 is MDHEN and CDR2 is SYDVKM. The CDR3 is made up of 17 amino acids. Losses at the gene ends were 3 bases for V and 0 bases for J; bases not matched to a gene: 10. CDR3: CASSFFFGGRNSYEQYF. CDR3 bases: TGTGCCAGCAGTTTTTTTTTCGGCGGGAGGAACTCCTACGAGCAGTACTTC.

The genes are TRBV19 and TRBJ2-5; D perhaps matches TRBD1 (6 bases). There are 14 residues in the CDR3. Trimming removed 3 bases at V and 5 bases at J, with 13 bases between. Germline V gene lookup returns CDR1 LNHDA and CDR2 SQIVND (reference sequence). The CDR3 loop reads CASSIRTADETQYF. CDR3 in DNA: TGTGCCAGTAGTATCAGGACAGCGGATGAGACCCAGTACTTC.

This chain uses TRBV4-2 with TRBJ2-7; D unresolved. The CDR3 spans 13 residues. Deletions cut 1 base from V and 0 bases from J, with 4 bases between. Germline lookup yields CDR1 LGHNA and CDR2 YNFKEQ. Here the CDR3 reads CASSQGPSYEQYF. The CDR3 bases are TGTGCCAGCAGCCAAGGGCCCTCCTACGAGCAGTACTTC.

The V call is TRBV11-2, the J call TRBJ2-2, with D uncertain. V was clipped by 3 bases and J by 4 bases, with 9 bases between them. CDR3 length: 14 amino acids. Germline CDR1 is SGHAT and CDR2 is FQNNGV. CDR3 bases: TGTGCCAGCAGCTTTTCCTTGGGCACCGGGGAGCTGTTTTTT. Translated, it gives CASSFSLGTGELFF.

The chain is built from TRBV4-1 and TRBJ1-2, with D possibly TRBD1 on 6 matching bases. In germline, CDR1 is MGHRA, CDR2 YSYEKL. Trimming removed 3 bases at V and 7 bases at J, with 18 bases between. The CDR3 sequence is 15 residues long. CDR3 sequence: CASSQVSQGWSGYTF. DNA of the CDR3: TGCGCCAGCAGCCAGGTCTCGCAGGGGTGGAGTGGCTACACCTTC.

J is TRBJ2-5 and V is TRBV7-8; 7 nucleotides match TRBD2. Per germline, CDR1 SGHVS and CDR2 FQNEAQ. J was trimmed by 2 bases and V by 5 bases; bases with no gene match: 2. The CDR3 is 13 amino acids. The CDR3 sequence: CASSPGLQETQYF. The CDR3 coding sequence is TGTGCCAGCAGCCCGGGACTACAAGAGACCCAGTACTTC. The variable domain in full, completed from reference TRBV7-8 and TRBJ2-5, reads GAGVSQSPRYKVAKRGQDVALRCDPISGHVSLFWYQQALGQGPEFLTYFQNEAQLDKSGLPSDRFFAERPEGSVSTLKIQRTQQEDSAVYLCASSPGLQETQYFGPGTRLLVL.

The chain joins TRBV19 to TRBJ1-5; possible D gene TRBD1, 5 bases. CDR3 length: 13 residues. The ends were cut back, 6 bases at V and 7 bases at J, with 13 bases in the middle. CDR1 is LNHDA and CDR2 is SQIVND in the germline V gene (reference sequence). In DNA, the CDR3 is TGTGCCAGTAGCTGGGAGGGGAGGCAGCCCCAGCATTTT. It encodes CASSWEGRQPQHF. The full variable domain, completed using reference TRBV19 and TRBJ1-5, is DGGITQSPKYLFRKEGQNVTLSCEQNLNHDAMYWYRQDPGQGLRLIYYSQIVNDFQKGDIAEGYSVSREKKESFPLTVTSAQKNPTAFYLCASSWEGRQPQHFGDGTRLSIL.

Worth noting for this clone: Being one base from a much bigger clone, this may be a read error. Other DNA sequences in the sample encode the same CDR3. The CDR3 DNA follows: TGTGCCAGCAGTTTTAGCACAGATACGCAGTATTTT. This codes for CASSFSTDTQYF. The chain links TRBV27 to TRBJ2-3, with D unresolved. This CDR3 is built from 12 residues. CDR1 and CDR2 (germline): MNHEY, SMNVEV (reference sequence). The V and J ends lost 3 bases and 0 bases respectively, with 1 base between them.

The chain uses TRBV6-1 and TRBJ2-2, with 9 bases lining up with TRBD2. V lost 2 bases to trimming and J lost 5 bases; unmatched junction nucleotides: 9. The CDR3 loop spans 17 amino acids. Germline loops: CDR1 MNHNS, CDR2 SASEGT. CDR3 DNA: TGTGCCAGCAGTGAATTGACTAGCGGAGCCGTAACCGGGGAGCTGTTTTTT. This encodes CASSELTSGAVTGELFF.

The rearrangement joins TRBV4-1 to TRBJ2-1, with TRBD2 matching over 13 bases. This CDR3 region has 14 residues. Unmatched junction bases numbered 3, after V lost 3 bases and J lost 10 bases. The germline V gene has CDR1 MGHRA and CDR2 YSYEKL. Here the CDR3 DNA reads TGCGCCAGCAGCCAGCCGACTAGCGGGAGGGAGCAGTTCTTC. Translated, it gives CASSQPTSGREQFF.

The rearrangement links TRBV5-4 to TRBJ2-1; 8 bases map to TRBD2. V lost 1 base to trimming and J lost 7 bases; unmatched junction nucleotides: 4. Germline lookup yields CDR1 SGHNT and CDR2 YYREEE (reference sequence). The CDR3 sequence is 14 residues long. DNA for the CDR3: TGTGCCAGCAGCTTGAGCGGGAGAAGGAATGAGCAGTTCTTC. This gives the protein CASSLSGRRNEQFF.

This clone was counted between two and nine times. A much larger clone lies one base from this, so it may be a read error. The rearrangement joins TRBV6-6 to TRBJ1-2; TRBD1 might be the D (6 bases). Germline V gives CDR1 MNHNY, CDR2 SVGAGI (reference sequence). This CDR3 is 15 amino acids long. The CDR3 spells CAGSPSPTGHYGYTF. The CDR3 nucleotides are TGTGCCGGCAGTCCAAGCCCCACAGGGCACTATGGCTACACCTTC.